This TCR beta chain emerged from a study of T cell clones after liver transplantation. Study summary: TCRbeta sequencing after a pre-transplant mixed lymphocyte reaction identified graft-donor-reactive clones, later tracked in post-transplant blood.

The CDR3 runs 12 residues. CDR1 is SNHLY, CDR2 FYNNEI, per germline. V was pared by 5 bases and J by 3 bases, with 4 bases between. Only in-frame clones appear in the TCRdb table, and some are missing; sequencing was by immunoSEQ multiplex PCR. The sample has roughly 74,000 clones, roughly 80% seen once. The material sequenced was CD4+ T cells from blood, taken before liver transplant. V is TRBV2 and J is TRBJ2-2; D remains unclear. This sequence was found in a human donor who received a liver transplant. The CDR3 DNA follows: TGTGCCAGCAGTTACCACACCGGGGAGCTGTTTTTT. Protein product: CASSYHTGELFF.